This T cell receptor beta chain was found in a study of Ad26.COV2.S vaccination and SARS-CoV-2 variants. Study as a whole: Among those in the COV1001 Ad26.COV2.S trial arm was the donor.

The CDR3 contains 16 residues. V was pared by 0 bases and J by 2 bases, with 14 bases between. The germline V gene encodes CDR1 LGHNA and CDR2 YNFKEQ. The study's findings and limits: Spike-specific TCR breadth ran higher among vaccine recipients than placebo recipients. An underestimation of total T cell responses may have resulted from the TCR breadth and depth analyses.

Concerning this clone: Its antigen remains unidentified.

Indicated treatment: about 20 received Ad26.COV2.S at low or high dose, single or two shots; roughly five received placebo; per-sample allocation not given. Collection of the samples took place on day 63 after the first injection of vaccine or placebo. Aged 18-55 years, donor was enrolled in Boston in about 2020. The table came from immunoSEQ multiplex PCR; TCRdb's copy has only in-frame clones and leaves some out. The sample has about 680,000 clones, roughly 90% seen once. This sequence originates from a person aged 18-65 years who received the Ad26.COV2.S COVID-19 vaccine or a placebo. The rearrangement joins TRBV4-2 to TRBJ2-7; possibly TRBD2 for D (5 bases). The sequences come from peripheral blood, collected in a trial of Ad26.COV2.S vaccine versus placebo. The CDR3 region is CASSQERGGSPYEQYF. CDR3 bases: TGTGCCAGCAGCCAAGAACGCGGAGGTTCCCCCTACGAGCAGTACTTC.